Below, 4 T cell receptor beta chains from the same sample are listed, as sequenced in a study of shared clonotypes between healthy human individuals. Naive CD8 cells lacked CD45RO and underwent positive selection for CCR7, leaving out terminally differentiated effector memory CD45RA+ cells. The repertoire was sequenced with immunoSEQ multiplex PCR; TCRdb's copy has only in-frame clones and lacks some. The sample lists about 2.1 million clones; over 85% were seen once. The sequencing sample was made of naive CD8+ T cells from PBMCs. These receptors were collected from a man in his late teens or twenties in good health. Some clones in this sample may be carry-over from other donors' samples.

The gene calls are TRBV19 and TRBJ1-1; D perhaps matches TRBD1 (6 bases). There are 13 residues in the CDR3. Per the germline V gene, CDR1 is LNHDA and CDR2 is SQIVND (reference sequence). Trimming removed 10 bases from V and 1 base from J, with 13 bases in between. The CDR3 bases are TGTGCCACAAAGACAGGTCCGAACACTGAAGCTTTCTTT. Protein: CATKTGPNTEAFF.

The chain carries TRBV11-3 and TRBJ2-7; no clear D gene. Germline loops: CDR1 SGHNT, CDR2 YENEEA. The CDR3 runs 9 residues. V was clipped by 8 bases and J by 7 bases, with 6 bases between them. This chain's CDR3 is CASSEEQYF. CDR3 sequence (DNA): TGTGCCAGCTCGGAGGAGCAGTACTTC.

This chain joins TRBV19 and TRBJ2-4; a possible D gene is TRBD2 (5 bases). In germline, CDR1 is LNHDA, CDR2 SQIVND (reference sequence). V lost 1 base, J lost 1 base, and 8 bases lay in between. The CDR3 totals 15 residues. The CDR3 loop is CASSIGGSAKNIQYF. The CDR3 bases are TGTGCCAGTAGTATAGGAGGGTCCGCCAAAAACATTCAGTACTTC.

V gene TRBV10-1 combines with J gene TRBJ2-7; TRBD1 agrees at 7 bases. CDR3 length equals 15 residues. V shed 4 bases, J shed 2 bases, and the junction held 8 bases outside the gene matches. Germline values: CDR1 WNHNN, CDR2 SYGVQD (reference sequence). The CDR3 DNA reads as TGCGCCAGCAGTGGAAGACAGGGACCTACCTACGAGCAGTACTTC. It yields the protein CASSGRQGPTYEQYF.